This T cell receptor (beta chain) was sequenced in a study of TIL therapy for anti-PD-1-resistant metastatic lung cancer. Study in general: By whole-exome sequencing, median non-synonymous tumor mutation burden was less than 1.6 mutations per megabase.

The libraries were made with immunoSEQ v3. Generated by immunoSEQ multiplex PCR, the TCRdb table keeps only in-frame clones and is missing some. The sample lists tens of thousands of clones; around three quarters were seen once. Specified time point: pre-treatment sample, taken before nivolumab and TIL therapy. Findings of the study overall: The cohort had more treatment-naive, never-smoker and oncogene-addicted patients than typical.

Looked up from germline, CDR1 is SQVTM and CDR2 is ANQGSEA. The CDR3 spans 15 residues. V shed 3 bases and J shed 0 bases, with 12 bases lying between them. Remarks on this clone: As yet, its antigen is unknown.

Sequenced here: blood, sampled at baseline. The rearrangement uses TRBV29-1 and TRBJ2-1; D is undetermined. The sequence was obtained from a woman aged 30 to 85 with non-small cell lung cancer. The CDR3 DNA is TGCAGCGTTGACTCAGTCAGACGCTCCTACAATGAGCAGTTCTTC. This gives the protein CSVDSVRRSYNEQFF.